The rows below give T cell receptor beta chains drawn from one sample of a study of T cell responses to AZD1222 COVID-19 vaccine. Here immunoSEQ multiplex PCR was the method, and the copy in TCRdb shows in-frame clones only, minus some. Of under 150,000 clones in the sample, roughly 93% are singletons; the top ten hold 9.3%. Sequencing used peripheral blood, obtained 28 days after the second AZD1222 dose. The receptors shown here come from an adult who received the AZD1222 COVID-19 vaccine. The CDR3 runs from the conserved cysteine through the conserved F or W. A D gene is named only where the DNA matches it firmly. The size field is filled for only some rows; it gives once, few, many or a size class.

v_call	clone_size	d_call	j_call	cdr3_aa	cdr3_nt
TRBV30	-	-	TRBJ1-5	CAWSGTTNYQPQHF	TGTGCCTGGAGCGGGACCACGAACTATCAGCCCCAGCATTTT
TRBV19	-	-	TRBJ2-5	CASSIGFGLGETQYF	TGTGCCAGTAGTATAGGGTTCGGCCTGGGGGAGACCCAGTACTTC
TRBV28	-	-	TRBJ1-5	CASSKRLEGRQPQHF	TGTGCCAGCAGCAAAAGATTGGAAGGGCGTCAGCCCCAGCATTTT
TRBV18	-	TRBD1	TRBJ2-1	CASSPGQGPTYNEQFF	TGTGCCAGCTCACCTGGACAGGGCCCCACCTACAATGAGCAGTTCTTC
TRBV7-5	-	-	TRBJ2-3	CARSLVKRGSYTDTQYF	TGTGCCAGAAGCTTAGTTAAGCGGGGGTCTTACACAGATACGCAGTATTTT
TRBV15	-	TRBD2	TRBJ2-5	CATSRTSGDKETQYF	TGTGCCACCAGCAGGACTAGCGGGGACAAAGAGACCCAGTACTTC
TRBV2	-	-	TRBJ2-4	CASSEKGYPRDIQYF	TGTGCCAGCAGTGAAAAGGGGTACCCCCGGGACATTCAGTACTTC
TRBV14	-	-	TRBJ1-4	CASSQGDGEGEKLFF	TGTGCCAGCAGCCAAGGGGACGGAGAGGGAGAAAAACTGTTTTTT
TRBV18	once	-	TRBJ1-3	CASSPADPSSGNTIYF	TGTGCCAGCTCACCCGCGGATCCGAGCTCTGGAAACACCATATATTTT
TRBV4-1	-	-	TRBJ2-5	CASRRGMEGVAGPGETQYF	TGCGCCAGCAGGCGTGGGATGGAGGGCGTGGCAGGGCCGGGCGAGACCCAGTACTTC
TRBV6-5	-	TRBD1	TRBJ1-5	CASSFSGQGNQPQHF	TGTGCCAGCAGTTTTTCGGGACAGGGAAATCAGCCCCAGCATTTT
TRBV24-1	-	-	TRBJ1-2	CATRDGGGGYTF	TGTGCCACCCGTGATGGGGGGGGTGGCTACACCTTC
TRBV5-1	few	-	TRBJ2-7	CASSLSGLSYEQYF	TGCGCCAGCAGCTTGTCAGGGCTCTCCTACGAGCAGTACTTC
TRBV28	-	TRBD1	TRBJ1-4	CASSAPGTGLNEKLFF	TGTGCCAGCAGTGCCCCCGGGACAGGGCTTAATGAAAAACTGTTTTTT
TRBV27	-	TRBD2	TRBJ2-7	CASSLSGVLAGDEQYF	TGTGCCAGCAGTTTATCCGGGGTATTAGCGGGAGACGAGCAGTACTTC
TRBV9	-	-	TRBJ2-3	CASSPLGGTDTQYF	TGTGCCAGCAGCCCCCTAGGGGGTACAGATACGCAGTATTTT
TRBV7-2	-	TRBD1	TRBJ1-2	CASSRDSHPENYGYTF	TGTGCCAGCAGCAGGGACAGCCACCCCGAGAACTATGGCTACACCTTC
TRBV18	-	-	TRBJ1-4	CASSASRSTNEKLFF	TGTGCCAGCTCAGCTTCGCGGAGCACTAATGAAAAACTGTTTTTT
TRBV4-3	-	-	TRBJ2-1	CASSQDLGALEQFF	TGCGCCAGCAGCCAAGATTTGGGGGCGCTTGAGCAGTTCTTC
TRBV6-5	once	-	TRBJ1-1	CASSYSGDWEDTEAFF	TGTGCCAGCAGTTACTCGGGGGATTGGGAGGACACTGAAGCTTTCTTT
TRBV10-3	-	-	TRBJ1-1	CAISDSDRPNTEAFF	TGTGCCATCAGTGATTCTGACAGGCCGAACACTGAAGCTTTCTTT
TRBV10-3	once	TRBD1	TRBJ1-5	CAIRGQGNGNQPQHF	TGTGCCATCAGGGGACAGGGAAATGGGAATCAGCCCCAGCATTTT
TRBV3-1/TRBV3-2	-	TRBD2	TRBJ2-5	CASSQDLSGGALRETQYF	TGTGCCAGCAGCCAAGATCTTAGCGGGGGGGCTTTACGGGAGACCCAGTACTTC
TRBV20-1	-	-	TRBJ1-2	CSAPSSRGYTF	TGCAGTGCCCCGAGCTCGAGGGGCTACACCTTC
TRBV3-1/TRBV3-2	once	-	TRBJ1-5	CASSQSQGNQPQHF	TGTGCCAGCAGCCAGAGTCAGGGCAATCAGCCCCAGCATTTT
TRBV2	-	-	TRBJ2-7	CASRVGGYEQYF	TGTGCCAGCAGGGTCGGGGGCTACGAGCAGTACTTC
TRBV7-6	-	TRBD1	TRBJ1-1	CASSLAGGQTEAFF	TGTGCCAGCAGCTTAGCAGGGGGCCAGACTGAAGCTTTCTTT
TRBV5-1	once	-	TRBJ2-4	CASSLGQGGNIQYF	TGCGCCAGCAGCTTGGGGCAGGGAGGAAACATTCAGTACTTC
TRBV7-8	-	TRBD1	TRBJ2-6	CASRTDRVPSGANVLTF	TGTGCCAGCAGAACTGACAGGGTACCCTCTGGGGCCAACGTCCTGACTTTC
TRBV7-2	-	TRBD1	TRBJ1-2	CASSSPTGFEGYTF	TGTGCCAGCAGCTCCCCGACAGGGTTTGAAGGCTACACCTTC
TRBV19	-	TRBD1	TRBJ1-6	CASSQGTGINSPLHF	TGTGCCAGTAGTCAAGGGACAGGGATAAATTCACCCCTCCACTTT
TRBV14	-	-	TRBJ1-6	CASSQVQGPYNSPLHF	TGTGCCAGCAGCCAAGTCCAGGGACCATATAATTCACCCCTCCACTTT
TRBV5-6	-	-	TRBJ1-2	CASARGTGDYGYTF	TGTGCCAGCGCCCGTGGGACGGGGGACTATGGCTACACCTTC
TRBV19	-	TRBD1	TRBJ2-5	CASSADRGKKTQYF	TGTGCCAGTAGTGCCGACAGGGGGAAGAAGACCCAGTACTTC
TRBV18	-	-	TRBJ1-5	CASSPDSNQPQHF	TGTGCCAGCTCACCAGATAGCAATCAGCCCCAGCATTTT
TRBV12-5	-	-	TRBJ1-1	CASGFSPNTEAFF	TGTGCTAGTGGTTTCTCCCCGAACACTGAAGCTTTCTTT
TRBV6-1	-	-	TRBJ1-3	CASSDPPRVWNTIYF	TGTGCCAGCAGTGATCCCCCCAGGGTATGGAACACCATATATTTT
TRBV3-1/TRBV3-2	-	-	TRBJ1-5	CASSQAAARDMGNQPQHF	TGTGCCAGCAGCCAAGCCGCCGCGCGCGACATGGGGAATCAGCCCCAGCATTTT